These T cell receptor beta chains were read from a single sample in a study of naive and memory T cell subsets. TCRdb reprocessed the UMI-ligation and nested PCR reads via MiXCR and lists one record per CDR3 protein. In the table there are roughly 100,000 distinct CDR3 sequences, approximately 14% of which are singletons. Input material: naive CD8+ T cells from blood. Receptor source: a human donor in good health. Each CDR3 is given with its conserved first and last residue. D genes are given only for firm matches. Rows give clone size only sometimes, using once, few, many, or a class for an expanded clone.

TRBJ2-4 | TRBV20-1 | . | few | TGCAGTGCAATCCCCGGGACAACCAAAAACATTCAGTACTTC | CSAIPGTTKNIQYF
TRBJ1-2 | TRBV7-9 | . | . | TGTGCCAGCAGCATATCTTATGGCTACACCTTC | CASSISYGYTF
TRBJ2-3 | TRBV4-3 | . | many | TGCGCCAGCAGCCAAGAGGGATACTTTTCAGGGGCCACAGATACGCAGTATTTT | CASSQEGYFSGATDTQYF
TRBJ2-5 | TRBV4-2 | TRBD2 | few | TGTGCCAGCAGTTCCCGTCCAGCGGGGGGGCAAGAGACCCAGTACTTC | CASSSRPAGGQETQYF
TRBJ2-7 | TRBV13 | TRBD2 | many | TGTGCCAGCGGGGAGGGCCTCTACGAGCAGTACTTC | CASGEGLYEQYF
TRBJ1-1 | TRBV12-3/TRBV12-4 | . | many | TGTGCCAGCAGTTCCAACCCATACAGGCCCACTGAAGCTTTCTTT | CASSSNPYRPTEAFF
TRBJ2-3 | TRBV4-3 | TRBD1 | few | TGCGCCAGCAGCCAGGGGACAGGGGACACAGATACGCAGTATTTT | CASSQGTGDTDTQYF
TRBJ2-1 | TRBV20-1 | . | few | TGCAGTGCTAGAGCTTACCACTGGGGTCGAAACAATGAGCAGTTCTTC | CSARAYHWGRNNEQFF
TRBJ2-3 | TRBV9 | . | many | TGTGCCAGCAGCGTAGTCGGGGCGGATACGCAGTATTTT | CASSVVGADTQYF
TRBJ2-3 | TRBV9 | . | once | TGTGCCAGCAGCGTAGACGGGACCCGCACAGATACGCAGTATTTT | CASSVDGTRTDTQYF
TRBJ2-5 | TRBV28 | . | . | TGTGCCAGCAGCCGCTCTAATATCGGGGTGGAGACCCAGTACTTC | CASSRSNIGVETQYF